Presented here are 2 T cell receptor beta chains from one specimen sequenced in a study of blood T cell repertoires in COVID-19. The method was immunoSEQ multiplex PCR; TCRdb's version includes in-frame clones alone and lacks a portion of them. The profile shows over 250,000 clones, around 89% of them singletons. Specimen: PBMCs or T cells enriched from blood (not recorded which). These receptors originate from a man aged 35 to 55 who had recovered from COVID-19.

This clone was seen a handful of times. The V call is TRBV19, the J call TRBJ1-4; D is unresolved. CDR1 and CDR2 (germline): LNHDA, SQIVND (reference sequence). This CDR3 contains 15 residues. V was shortened by 6 bases and J by 6 bases, with 17 bases between the two germline ends. The CDR3 DNA reads as TGTGCCAGTAGCCTATCAACTTTTGTTGATGAAAAACTGTTTTTT. Translated, it gives CASSLSTFVDEKLFF.

This rearrangement joins TRBV6-5 to TRBJ2-5; TRBD1 aligns across 10 bases. This CDR3 contains 15 residues. Germline trimming cut 1 base from V and 5 bases from J; bases unmatched to any gene: 4. CDR1 and CDR2 from the germline V gene are MNHEY and SVGAGI. The CDR3 coding sequence is TGTGCCAGCAGTTACTTGACAGGGGGCATCGAGACCCAGTACTTC. Protein: CASSYLTGGIETQYF.